The present T cell receptor beta chain was sequenced within a study of blood T cell repertoires in COVID-19. Study context: COVID-19 samples, acute and convalescent, were from the United States, Italy and Spain. PBMCs, B-cell-depleted T cells, or T cells were the source of the cDNA or gDNA that made up the material.

V gave up 3 bases and J gave up 7 bases; unmatched junction bases: 14. The CDR3 contains 16 residues. CDR1 is LNHDA, CDR2 SQIVND, per germline (reference sequence). Per the study methods: For nucleated cells, counts were estimated from reference gene primer amplification. Clones were sequenced by immunoSEQ multiplex PCR, and TCRdb holds only the in-frame ones, with some missing. That table gives V, J and clone size, and the DNA gave D and trimming. The data contain about 86,000 clones, 80% to 85% of them singletons. The sequenced sample was peripheral blood. The chain has TRBV19 and TRBJ1-2; 7 nucleotides agree with TRBD1. The sequence derives from a woman over 75 with active or convalescent COVID-19. CDR3 in amino acids: CASSIDRDIVKSGYTF. The CDR3 DNA is TGTGCCAGTAGTATTGACAGGGATATTGTTAAATCTGGCTACACCTTC.